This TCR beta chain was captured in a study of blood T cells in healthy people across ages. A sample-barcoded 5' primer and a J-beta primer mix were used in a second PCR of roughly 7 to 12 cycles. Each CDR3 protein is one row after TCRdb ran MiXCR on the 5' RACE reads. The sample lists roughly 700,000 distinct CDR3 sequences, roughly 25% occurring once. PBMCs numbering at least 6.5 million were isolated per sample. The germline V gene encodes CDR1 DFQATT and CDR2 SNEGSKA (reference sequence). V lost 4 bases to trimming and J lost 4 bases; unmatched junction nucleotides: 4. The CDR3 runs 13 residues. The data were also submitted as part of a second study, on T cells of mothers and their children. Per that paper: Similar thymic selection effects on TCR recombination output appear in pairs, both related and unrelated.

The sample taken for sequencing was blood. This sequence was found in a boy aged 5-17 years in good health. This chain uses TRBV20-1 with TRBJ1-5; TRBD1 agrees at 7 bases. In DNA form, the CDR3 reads TGCAGTGCTACGACAGGGTGGAATCAGCCCCAGCATTTT. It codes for CSATTGWNQPQHF.